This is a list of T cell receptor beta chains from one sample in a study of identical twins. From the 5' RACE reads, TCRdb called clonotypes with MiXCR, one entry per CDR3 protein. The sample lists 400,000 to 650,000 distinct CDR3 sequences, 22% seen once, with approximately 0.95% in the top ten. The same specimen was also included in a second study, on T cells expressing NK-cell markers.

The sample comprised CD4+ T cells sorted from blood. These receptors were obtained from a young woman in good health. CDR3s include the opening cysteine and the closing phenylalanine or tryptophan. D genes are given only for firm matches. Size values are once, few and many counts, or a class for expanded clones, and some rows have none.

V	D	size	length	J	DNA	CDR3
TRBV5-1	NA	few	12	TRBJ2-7	TGCGCCAGCAGCTTGACAGGGCGAGAGCAGTACTTC	CASSLTGREQYF
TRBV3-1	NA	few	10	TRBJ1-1	TGTGCCAGCCGGGGACGTCGGGCTTTCTTT	CASRGRRAFF
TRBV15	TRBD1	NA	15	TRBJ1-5	TGTGCCACCAGCAGGGACCCGGGACAGAATCAGCCCCAGCATTTT	CATSRDPGQNQPQHF
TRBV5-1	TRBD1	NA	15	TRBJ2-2	TGCGCCAGCAGGGCAGGGGGTACGAACACCGGGGAGCTGTTTTTT	CASRAGGTNTGELFF
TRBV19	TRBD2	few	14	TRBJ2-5	TGTGCCAGTAGTATCTTCTGGGGGGGGGAGACCCAGTACTTC	CASSIFWGGETQYF
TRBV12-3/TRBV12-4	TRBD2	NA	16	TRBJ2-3	TGTGCCAGCAACCTTAGACTAGCGGGAGTGGCAGATACGCAGTATTTT	CASNLRLAGVADTQYF
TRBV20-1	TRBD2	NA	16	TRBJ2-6	TGCAGTGCTGGGAGGGAGGGCGGCTCTGGGGCCAACGTCCTGACTTTC	CSAGREGGSGANVLTF
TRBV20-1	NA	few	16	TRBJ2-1	TGCAGTGCTACGGAATCTATTTCACGGTCCTACAATGAGCAGTTCTTC	CSATESISRSYNEQFF
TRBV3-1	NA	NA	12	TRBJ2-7	TGTGCCAGCAGCCACTGGAGGGACGAGCAGTACTTC	CASSHWRDEQYF
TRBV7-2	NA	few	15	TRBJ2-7	TGTGCCAGCAGCTTAGCCCACAGACCCTCCTACGAGCAGTACTTC	CASSLAHRPSYEQYF
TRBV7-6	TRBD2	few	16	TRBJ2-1	TGTGCCAGCAGCTTAGCGTGGACTAGCAGTTACAATGAGCAGTTCTTC	CASSLAWTSSYNEQFF
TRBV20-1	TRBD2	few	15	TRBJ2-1	TGCAGTGCTAGCCACTTAGCGGGGGGCTTGGATGAGCAGTTCTTC	CSASHLAGGLDEQFF
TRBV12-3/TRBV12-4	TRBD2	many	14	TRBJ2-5	TGTGCCAGCAGTTTAAGCGGCGGGGGAAAGACCCAGTACTTC	CASSLSGGGKTQYF
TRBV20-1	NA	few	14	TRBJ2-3	TGCAGTGCTAGAGATCTCTGGGACCCAGATACGCAGTATTTT	CSARDLWDPDTQYF
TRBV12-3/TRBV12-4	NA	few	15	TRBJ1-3	TGTGCCAGCAGTGAAGGGGGGTCCTCTGGAAACACCATATATTTT	CASSEGGSSGNTIYF
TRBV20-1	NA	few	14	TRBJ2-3	TGCAGTGCAAGGCCGGGCTACAACACAGATACGCAGTATTTT	CSARPGYNTDTQYF
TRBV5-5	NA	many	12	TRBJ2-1	TGTGCCAGCAGCTTGTCTTTCGATGAGCAGTTCTTC	CASSLSFDEQFF
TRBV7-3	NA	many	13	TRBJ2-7	TGTGCCAGCAGCTTAAGTCGGCCCTACGAGCAGTACTTC	CASSLSRPYEQYF
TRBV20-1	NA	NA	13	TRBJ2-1	TGCAGTGCTATTATCGGGGTCTTGGGTGAGCAGTTCTTC	CSAIIGVLGEQFF
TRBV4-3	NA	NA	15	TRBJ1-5	TGCGCCAGCAGCCAAGAAGGACAGCCCAATCAGCCCCAGCATTTT	CASSQEGQPNQPQHF
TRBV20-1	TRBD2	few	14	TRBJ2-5	TGCAGTGCGCCACTAGCGGGGGCGAAAGAGACCCAGTACTTC	CSAPLAGAKETQYF
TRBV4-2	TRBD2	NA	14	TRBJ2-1	TGTGCCAGCAGCCGCGGGAGGGACAACAATGAGCAGTTCTTC	CASSRGRDNNEQFF
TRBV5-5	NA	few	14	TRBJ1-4	TGTGCCAGCGGCCACCGGGACATGGATGAAAAACTGTTTTTT	CASGHRDMDEKLFF
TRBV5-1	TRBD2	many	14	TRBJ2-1	TGCGCCAGCAGCTTGGTAGCGGGGAACAATGAGCAGTTCTTC	CASSLVAGNNEQFF
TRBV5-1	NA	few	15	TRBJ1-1	TGCGCCAGCAGCCCCTCGCTCGGTGAGCACACTGAAGCTTTCTTT	CASSPSLGEHTEAFF
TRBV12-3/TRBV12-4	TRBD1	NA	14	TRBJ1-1	TGTGCCAGCCGGGCGGGGACAGTTAACACTGAAGCTTTCTTT	CASRAGTVNTEAFF
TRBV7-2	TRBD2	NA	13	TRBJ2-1	TGTGCCAGCAGCTACCGATCAGCGGGACCCCAGTTCTTC	CASSYRSAGPQFF
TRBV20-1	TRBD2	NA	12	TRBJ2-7	TGCAGTGTTACTAGCGGTGTCTACGAGCAGTACTTC	CSVTSGVYEQYF
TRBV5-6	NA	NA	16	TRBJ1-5	TGTGCCAGCAGCTTCGGGGGAAGGGAGGGCAATCAGCCCCAGCATTTT	CASSFGGREGNQPQHF
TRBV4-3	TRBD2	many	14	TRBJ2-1	TGCGCCAGCAGCCCTAGCGGGAGGGCCGTTGAGCAGTTCTTC	CASSPSGRAVEQFF